The present entry profiles one TCR beta chain with its context. The source of the sample is a study of blood T cell repertoires in COVID-19. In the study overall: Acute and convalescent COVID-19 samples came from the United States, Italy and Spain. PBMCs, B-cell-depleted T cells, or T cells provided the cDNA or gDNA that made up the material.

There are 13 residues in the CDR3. The ends were cut back, 3 bases at V and 5 bases at J, with 10 bases in the middle. The protocol was immunoSEQ multiplex PCR, while the TCRdb copy is restricted to in-frame clones and leaves out a portion. This sample yields about 400,000 clones, of which roughly nine tenths are seen a single time; 1.5% to 2% belongs to the top ten. Study members were between about 18 and 100 years old and lived in approximately 25 US regions. The clonotype originates from a woman aged 30 to 39 who had recovered from COVID-19. This chain links TRBV12-3 or TRBV12-4 with TRBJ1-2, with a tentative D call TRBD1 (5 bases). Sequenced input: PBMCs or T cells enriched from blood (not recorded which). The chain's CDR3 is CASSFAGKYGYTF. CDR3 nucleotides: TGTGCCAGCAGTTTCGCAGGGAAGTATGGCTACACCTTC.